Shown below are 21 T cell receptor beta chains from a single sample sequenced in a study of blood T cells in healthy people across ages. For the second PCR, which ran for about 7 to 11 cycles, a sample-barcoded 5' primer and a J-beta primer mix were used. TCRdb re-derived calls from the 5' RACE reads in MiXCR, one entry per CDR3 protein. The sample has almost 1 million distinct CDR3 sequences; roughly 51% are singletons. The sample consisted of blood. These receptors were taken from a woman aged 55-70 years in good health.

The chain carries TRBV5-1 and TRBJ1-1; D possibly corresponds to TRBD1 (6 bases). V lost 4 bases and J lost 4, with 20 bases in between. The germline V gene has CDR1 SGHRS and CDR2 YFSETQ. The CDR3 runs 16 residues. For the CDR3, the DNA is TGCGCCAGCAGCCTGACGGGGGGCGCATCAGGCACTGAAGCTTTCTTT. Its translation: CASSLTGGASGTEAFF. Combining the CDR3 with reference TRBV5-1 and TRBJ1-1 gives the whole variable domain KAGVTQTPRYLIKTRGQQVTLSCSPISGHRSVSWYQQTPGQGLQFLFEYFSETQRNKGNFPGRFSGRQFSNSRSEMNVSTLELGDSALYLCASSLTGGASGTEAFFGQGTRLTVV.

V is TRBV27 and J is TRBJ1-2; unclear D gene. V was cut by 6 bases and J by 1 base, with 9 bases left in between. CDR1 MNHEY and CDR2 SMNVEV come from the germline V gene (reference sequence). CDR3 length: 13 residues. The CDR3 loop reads CASSRTFNYGYTF. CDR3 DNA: TGTGCCAGCAGCCGGACCTTTAACTATGGCTACACCTTC.

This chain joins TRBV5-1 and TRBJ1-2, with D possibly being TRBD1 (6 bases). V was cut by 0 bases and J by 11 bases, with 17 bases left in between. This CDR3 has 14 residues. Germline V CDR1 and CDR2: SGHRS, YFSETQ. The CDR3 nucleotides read TGCGCCAGCAGCTTGGAGCCAAGTAAAACAGGGTACACCTTC. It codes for CASSLEPSKTGYTF.

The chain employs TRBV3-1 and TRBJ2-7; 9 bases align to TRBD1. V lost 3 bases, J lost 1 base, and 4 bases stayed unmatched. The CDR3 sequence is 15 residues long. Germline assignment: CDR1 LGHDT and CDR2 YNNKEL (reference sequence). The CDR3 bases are TGTGCCAGCAGCCAGAGGGACAGGGCATCCTACGAGCAGTACTTC. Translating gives CASSQRDRASYEQYF.

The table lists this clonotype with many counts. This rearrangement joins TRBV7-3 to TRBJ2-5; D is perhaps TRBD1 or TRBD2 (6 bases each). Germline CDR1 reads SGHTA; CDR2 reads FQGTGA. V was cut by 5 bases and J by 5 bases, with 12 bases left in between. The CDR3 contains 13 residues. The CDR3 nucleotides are TGTGCCAGCAGCCGGGGGACACAGGAGACCCAGTACTTC. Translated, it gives CASSRGTQETQYF.

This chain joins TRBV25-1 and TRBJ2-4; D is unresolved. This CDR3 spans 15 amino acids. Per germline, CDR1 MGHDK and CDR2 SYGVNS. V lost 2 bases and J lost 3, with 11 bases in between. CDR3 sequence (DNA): TGTGCCAGCAGTGAACTTAGTGGTGACAAAAACATTCAGTACTTC. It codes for CASSELSGDKNIQYF. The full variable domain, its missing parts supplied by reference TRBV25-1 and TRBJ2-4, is EADIYQTPRYLVIGTGKKITLECSQTMGHDKMYWYQQDPGMELHLIHYSYGVNSTEKGDLSSESTVSRIRTEHFPLTLESARPSHTSQYLCASSELSGDKNIQYFGAGTRLSVL.

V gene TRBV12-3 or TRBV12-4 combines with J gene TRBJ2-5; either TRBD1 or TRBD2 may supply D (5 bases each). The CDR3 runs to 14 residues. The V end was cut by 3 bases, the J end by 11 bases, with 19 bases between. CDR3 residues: CASSFSGANNEQYF. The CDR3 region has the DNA TGTGCCAGCAGTTTTTCCGGGGCAAACAATGAGCAGTACTTC.

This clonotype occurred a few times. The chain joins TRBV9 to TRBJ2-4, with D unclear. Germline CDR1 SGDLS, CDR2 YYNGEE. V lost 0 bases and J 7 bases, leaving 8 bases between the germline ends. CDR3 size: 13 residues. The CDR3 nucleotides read TGTGCCAGCAGCGTAGATGGTGGGAACATTCAGTACTTC. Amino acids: CASSVDGGNIQYF.

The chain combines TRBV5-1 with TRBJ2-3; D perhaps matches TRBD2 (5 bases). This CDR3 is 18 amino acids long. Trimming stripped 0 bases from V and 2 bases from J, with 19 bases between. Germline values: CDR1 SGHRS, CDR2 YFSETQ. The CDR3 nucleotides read TGCGCCAGCAGCTTGGACGGCGGGCTACCTAAACCCACAGATACGCAGTATTTT. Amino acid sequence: CASSLDGGLPKPTDTQYF.

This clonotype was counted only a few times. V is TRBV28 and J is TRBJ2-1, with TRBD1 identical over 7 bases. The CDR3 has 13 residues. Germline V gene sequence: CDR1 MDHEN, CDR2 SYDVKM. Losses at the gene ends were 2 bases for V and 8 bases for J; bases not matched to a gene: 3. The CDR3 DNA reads TGTGCCAGCAGTTTAGGACAGGCCCATGAGCAGTTCTTC. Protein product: CASSLGQAHEQFF.

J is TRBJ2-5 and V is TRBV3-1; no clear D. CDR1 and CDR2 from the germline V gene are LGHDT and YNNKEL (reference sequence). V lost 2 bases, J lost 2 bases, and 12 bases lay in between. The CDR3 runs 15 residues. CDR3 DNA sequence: TGTGCCAGCAGCCAATTAGGGCACGCACAAGAGACCCAGTACTTC. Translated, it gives CASSQLGHAQETQYF.

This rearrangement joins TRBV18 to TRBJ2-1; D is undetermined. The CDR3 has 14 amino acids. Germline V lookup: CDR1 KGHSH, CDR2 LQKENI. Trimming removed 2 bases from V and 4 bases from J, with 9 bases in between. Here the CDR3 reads CASSPTRIYNEQFF. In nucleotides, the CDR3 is TGTGCCAGCTCACCAACCAGAATTTACAATGAGCAGTTCTTC. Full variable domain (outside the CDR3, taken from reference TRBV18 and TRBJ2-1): NAGVMQNPRHLVRRRGQEARLRCSPMKGHSHVYWYRQLPEEGLKFMVYLQKENIIDESGMPKERFSAEFPKEGPSILRIQQVVRGDSAAYFCASSPTRIYNEQFFGPGTRLTVL.

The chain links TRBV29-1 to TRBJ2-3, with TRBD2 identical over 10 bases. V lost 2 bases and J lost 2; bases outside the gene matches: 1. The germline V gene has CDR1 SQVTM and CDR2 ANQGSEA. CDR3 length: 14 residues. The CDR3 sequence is CSVELAGVTDTQYF. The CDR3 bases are TGCAGCGTTGAACTAGCGGGAGTCACAGATACGCAGTATTTT.

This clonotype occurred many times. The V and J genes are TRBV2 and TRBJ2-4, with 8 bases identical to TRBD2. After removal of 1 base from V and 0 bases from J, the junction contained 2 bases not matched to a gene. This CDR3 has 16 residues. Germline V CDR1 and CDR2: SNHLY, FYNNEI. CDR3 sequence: CASSEGLAGAKNIQYF. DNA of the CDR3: TGTGCCAGCAGTGAAGGGCTAGCGGGAGCCAAAAACATTCAGTACTTC. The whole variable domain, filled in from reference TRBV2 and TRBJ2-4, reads EPEVTQTPSHQVTQMGQEVILRCVPISNHLYFYWYRQILGQKVEFLVSFYNNEISEKSEIFDDQFSVERPDGSNFTLKIRSTKLEDSAMYFCASSEGLAGAKNIQYFGAGTRLSVL.

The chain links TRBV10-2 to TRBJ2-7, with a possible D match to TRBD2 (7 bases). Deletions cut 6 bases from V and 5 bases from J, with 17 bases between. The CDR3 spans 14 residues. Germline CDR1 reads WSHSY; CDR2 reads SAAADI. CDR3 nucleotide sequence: TGCGCCAGCAGCCCAATGAGGGGGGGCAACGAGCAGTACTTC. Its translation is CASSPMRGGNEQYF.

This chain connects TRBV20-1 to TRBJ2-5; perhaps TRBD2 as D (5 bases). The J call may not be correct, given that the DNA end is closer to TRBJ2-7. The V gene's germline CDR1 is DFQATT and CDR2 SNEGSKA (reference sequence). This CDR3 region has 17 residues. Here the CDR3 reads CSAMTLTGLAFQYEQYF. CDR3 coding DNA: TGCAGTGCCATGACACTTACGGGATTAGCGTTCCAATACGAGCAGTACTTC.

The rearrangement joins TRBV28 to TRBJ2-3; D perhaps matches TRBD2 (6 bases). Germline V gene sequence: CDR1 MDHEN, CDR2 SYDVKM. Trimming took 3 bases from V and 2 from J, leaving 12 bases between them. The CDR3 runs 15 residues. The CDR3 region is CASSFSASATDTQYF. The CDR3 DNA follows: TGTGCCAGCAGTTTTTCGGCTAGCGCCACAGATACGCAGTATTTT.

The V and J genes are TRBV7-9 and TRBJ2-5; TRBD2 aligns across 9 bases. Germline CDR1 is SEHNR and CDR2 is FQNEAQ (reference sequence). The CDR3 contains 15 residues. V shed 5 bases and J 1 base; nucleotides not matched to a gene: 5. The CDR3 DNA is TGTGCCAGCAGCCCCATAGCGGGAGTCCAAGAGACCCAGTACTTC. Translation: CASSPIAGVQETQYF.

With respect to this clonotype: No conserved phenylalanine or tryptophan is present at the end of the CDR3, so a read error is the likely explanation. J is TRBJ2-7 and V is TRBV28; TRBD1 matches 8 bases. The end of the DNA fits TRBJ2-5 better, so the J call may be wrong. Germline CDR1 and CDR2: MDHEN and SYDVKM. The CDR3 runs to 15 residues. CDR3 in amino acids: CASSSPRTGRETQYY. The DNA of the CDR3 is TGTGCCAGCAGTTCACCGCGGACAGGGCGGGAGACCCAGTACTAC.

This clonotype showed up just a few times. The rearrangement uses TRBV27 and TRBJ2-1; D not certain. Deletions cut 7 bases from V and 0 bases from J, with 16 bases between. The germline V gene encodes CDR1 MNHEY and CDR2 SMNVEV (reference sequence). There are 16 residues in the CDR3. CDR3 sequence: CASTYGLRSSYNEQFF. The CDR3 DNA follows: TGTGCCAGCACTTACGGCTTGCGGAGCTCCTACAATGAGCAGTTCTTC.

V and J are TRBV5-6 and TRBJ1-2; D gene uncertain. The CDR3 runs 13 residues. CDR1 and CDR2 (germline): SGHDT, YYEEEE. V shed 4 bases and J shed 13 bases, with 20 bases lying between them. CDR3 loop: CASSPDTGLSGTF. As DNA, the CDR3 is TGTGCCAGCAGCCCCGACACGGGCTTATCCGGCACCTTC.